Following are 22 T cell receptor beta chains from one sample sequenced in a study of blood T cell repertoires in COVID-19. The repertoire was sequenced with immunoSEQ multiplex PCR; TCRdb's copy has only in-frame clones and lacks some. This table has around 250,000 clones, under 90% appearing once. Sequencing input: peripheral blood. Receptors were obtained from a woman aged 18-29 years with acute or convalescent COVID-19.

This clone was observed at least ten times. The chain is built from TRBV2 and TRBJ1-4; 7 bases agree with TRBD1. In germline, CDR1 is SNHLY, CDR2 FYNNEI. V was pared by 2 bases and J by 7 bases, with 7 bases of the junction left unmatched. The length of the CDR3 is 15 residues. CDR3 region: CASSERGQTFEKLFF. CDR3 nucleotide sequence: TGTGCCAGCAGTGAAAGGGGACAGACGTTTGAAAAACTGTTTTTT.

The chain joins TRBV6-6 to TRBJ2-7, with 12 nucleotides matching TRBD2. In germline, CDR1 is MNHNY, CDR2 SVGAGI (reference sequence). V lost 4 bases to trimming and J lost 4 bases; unmatched junction nucleotides: 5. The CDR3 sequence is 15 residues long. The CDR3 DNA is TGTGCCAGCAGTTCACGGACTAGCGGGGATTACGAGCAGTACTTC. This codes for CASSSRTSGDYEQYF.

The rearrangement uses TRBV9 and TRBJ1-2, with D possibly TRBD1 on 5 matching bases. Germline V gene data show CDR1 as SGDLS and CDR2 as YYNGEE. Trimming stripped 3 bases from V and 2 bases from J, with 17 bases between. The CDR3 runs to 16 residues. The CDR3 region is CASSALNPTVNYGYTF. The CDR3 nucleotides are TGTGCCAGCAGCGCCCTGAACCCGACAGTCAACTATGGCTACACCTTC.

This clone was observed once. V usage is TRBV10-3 and J usage is TRBJ2-1; TRBD1 aligns across 10 bases. Germline V gives CDR1 ENHRY, CDR2 SYGVKD. J gave up 8 bases and V 4 bases, and 8 bases lay outside the gene matches. The CDR3 runs to 15 residues. CDR3 loop: CAISAVDRGLYEQFF. As DNA, the CDR3 is TGTGCCATCAGTGCTGTCGACAGGGGGCTTTATGAGCAGTTCTTC.

Only a few counts were recorded for this clone. The chain couples TRBV6-1 to TRBJ1-2, with D perhaps TRBD1 (6 bases). The germline V gene encodes CDR1 MNHNS and CDR2 SASEGT. The CDR3 spans 16 residues. Deletions cut 1 base from V and 2 bases from J, with 14 bases between. CDR3 region: CASSEGVNRVNYGYTF. The DNA of the CDR3 is TGTGCCAGCAGTGAAGGAGTAAACAGGGTGAACTATGGCTACACCTTC.

The chain combines TRBV7-6 with TRBJ2-3; 10 bases map to TRBD2. This CDR3 is built from 20 residues. The trim removed 5 bases at V and 4 bases at J, leaving 21 bases unmatched. The germline CDR1 and CDR2 sequences are SGHVS and FNYEAQ. CDR3 residues: CASSPAGGASGREWADTQYF. For the CDR3, the DNA is TGTGCCAGCAGCCCGGCGGGAGGGGCTAGCGGGAGAGAATGGGCAGATACGCAGTATTTT.

This rearrangement joins TRBV19 to TRBJ2-7; 7 nucleotides agree with TRBD1. CDR3 length: 12 residues. Germline CDR1 reads LNHDA; CDR2 reads SQIVND (reference sequence). CDR3 sequence: CASGQDSYEQYF. The CDR3 region has the DNA TGTGCTTCCGGACAGGACTCCTACGAGCAGTACTTC.

V is TRBV7-9 and J is TRBJ1-2, with 7 bases fitting TRBD1. Trimming took 3 bases from V and 5 from J; bases not matched to a gene: 18. Per the germline V gene, CDR1 is SEHNR and CDR2 is FQNEAQ (reference sequence). The CDR3 runs to 18 residues. CDR3: CASSFGTEALIAIYGYTF. CDR3 nucleotide sequence: TGTGCCAGCAGCTTCGGGACAGAGGCGCTTATAGCGATATATGGCTACACCTTC.

J is TRBJ1-5 and V is TRBV6-5, with D unresolved. CDR3 length: 13 amino acids. V lost 0 bases and J lost 6, with 6 bases in between. Germline-derived CDR1 and CDR2 are MNHEY and SVGAGI. CDR3 coding DNA: TGTGCCAGCAGTTACTCCCCTACTCAGCCCCAGCATTTT. Protein product: CASSYSPTQPQHF.

This rearrangement joins TRBV3-1 (or the pseudogene TRBV3-2) to TRBJ1-6; D not certain. V was pared by 0 bases and J by 0 bases, with 12 bases between. The CDR3 spans 18 residues. Germline V gives CDR1 LGHDT, CDR2 YNNKEL (reference sequence). CDR3 sequence reads: CASSQDGERSSYNSPLHF. The CDR3 DNA sequence: TGTGCCAGCAGCCAAGATGGCGAAAGGAGCTCCTATAATTCACCCCTCCACTTT.

The chain carries TRBV27 and TRBJ1-2; the D gene is possibly TRBD1 (5 bases). The germline V gene encodes CDR1 MNHEY and CDR2 SMNVEV (reference sequence). The CDR3 consists of 15 residues. V was trimmed by 5 bases and J by 5 bases, leaving 18 bases between them. The CDR3 protein is CASSLNRRQPYGYTF. The CDR3 DNA reads as TGTGCCAGCAGTCTCAATCGGCGACAGCCTTATGGCTACACCTTC.

The chain joins TRBV27 to TRBJ2-5, with TRBD1 matching 12 bases. The ends lost 1 base at V and 10 bases at J; junction bases unmatched: 19. This CDR3 is built from 19 residues. Per germline, CDR1 MNHEY and CDR2 SMNVEV (reference sequence). CDR3 DNA sequence: TGTGCCAGCAGTTTATATGGACAACGGGGTGGGACAGGGGGCTCCTACCAGTACTTC. It translates to CASSLYGQRGGTGGSYQYF.

The chain has TRBV4-3 and TRBJ2-4; TRBD2 matches 9 bases. Trimming removed 2 bases from V and 8 bases from J; junction bases left unmatched: 13. The CDR3 contains 17 residues. The germline gives CDR1 LGHNA, CDR2 YSLEER. The CDR3 DNA reads TGCGCCAGCAGCCAAAAGGAGCTGCGGGAGGGCCCCCACATTCAGTACTTC. It is translated as CASSQKELREGPHIQYF.

This sequence joins TRBV15 and TRBJ1-5; maybe TRBD1 (6 bases). The V gene's germline CDR1 is LNHNV and CDR2 YYDKDF (reference sequence). The CDR3 contains 14 residues. Deletions cut 0 bases from V and 6 bases from J, with 9 bases between. CDR3 residues: CATSRDRGPQPQHF. The CDR3 DNA sequence: TGTGCCACCAGCAGAGACAGGGGACCTCAGCCCCAGCATTTT.

This chain links TRBV13 with TRBJ1-3; D is possibly TRBD1 (6 bases). With 6 bases removed from V and 3 bases from J, the gap between germline ends came to 15 bases. Germline lookup yields CDR1 PRHDT and CDR2 FYEKMQ (reference sequence). This CDR3 is 15 amino acids long. The CDR3 sequence: CASRPFQGIGNTIYF. The CDR3 DNA follows: TGTGCCAGCAGACCATTTCAGGGGATTGGAAACACCATATATTTT.

The chain is built from TRBV5-1 and TRBJ2-7; tentative D call: TRBD2 (6 bases). The CDR3 totals 16 residues. From germline, CDR1 is SGHRS and CDR2 YFSETQ. The V end lost 0 bases, the J end lost 6 bases, and 19 bases lay between the germline ends. The DNA of the CDR3 is TGCGCCAGCAGCTTGGTCCCTAGCGCGGTAACAAGCGAGCAGTACTTC. It specifies CASSLVPSAVTSEQYF. Filled out from reference TRBV5-1 and TRBJ2-7, the complete variable domain reads KAGVTQTPRYLIKTRGQQVTLSCSPISGHRSVSWYQQTPGQGLQFLFEYFSETQRNKGNFPGRFSGRQFSNSRSEMNVSTLELGDSALYLCASSLVPSAVTSEQYFGPGTRLTVT.

V is TRBV27 and J is TRBJ2-3; D is undetermined. V lost 5 bases and J 0 bases, leaving 6 bases between the germline ends. The germline V gene has CDR1 MNHEY and CDR2 SMNVEV (reference sequence). This CDR3 region has 13 residues. The CDR3: CASSLKSTDTQYF. The CDR3 DNA follows: TGTGCCAGCAGTCTAAAAAGCACAGATACGCAGTATTTT.

The genes are TRBV11-2 and TRBJ2-7, with unresolved D. With 1 base removed from V and 1 base from J, the gap between germline ends came to 8 bases. There are 14 residues in the CDR3. CDR1 is SGHAT and CDR2 is FQNNGV in the germline V gene. CDR3 DNA sequence: TGTGCCAGCAGCTTAGTCAGTCTTTCCTACGAGCAGTACTTC. Amino acids: CASSLVSLSYEQYF.

The chain links TRBV4-3 to TRBJ1-2, with D unclear. The ends were cut back, 0 bases at V and 4 bases at J, with 9 bases in the middle. The CDR3 totals 14 residues. Per germline, CDR1 LGHNA and CDR2 YSLEER. The CDR3 bases are TGCGCCAGCAGCCAAGATGAGGGTATCTATGGCTACACCTTC. It encodes CASSQDEGIYGYTF.

This clone was counted a few times. CDR3 DNA: TGCGCCAGCAGCCTTACAGGGCCCGATTCACCCCTCCACTTT. Protein sequence: CASSLTGPDSPLHF. The V call is TRBV5-1, the J call TRBJ1-6, with D perhaps matching TRBD1 (6 bases). V shed 4 bases and J shed 8 bases, with 13 bases lying between them. CDR1 SGHRS and CDR2 YFSETQ come from the germline V gene. The length of the CDR3 is 14 residues. The entire variable domain, with the rest obtained from reference TRBV5-1 and TRBJ1-6, is as follows: KAGVTQTPRYLIKTRGQQVTLSCSPISGHRSVSWYQQTPGQGLQFLFEYFSETQRNKGNFPGRFSGRQFSNSRSEMNVSTLELGDSALYLCASSLTGPDSPLHFGNGTRLTVT.

This chain uses TRBV4-1 with TRBJ2-7; tentative D call: TRBD2 (6 bases). The CDR3 covers 15 residues. The V and J ends lost 0 bases and 4 bases respectively, with 13 bases between them. Germline CDR1 and CDR2: MGHRA and YSYEKL. The chain's CDR3 is CASSQEFSGLYEQYF. Here the CDR3 DNA reads TGCGCCAGCAGCCAAGAGTTTTCGGGACTTTACGAGCAGTACTTC.

The V call is TRBV5-1, the J call TRBJ2-2, with a weak D call TRBD1 (5 bases). V dropped 0 bases and J dropped 5 bases, with 11 bases sitting between them. Germline lookup yields CDR1 SGHRS and CDR2 YFSETQ. CDR3 length equals 15 residues. CDR3 DNA: TGCGCCAGCAGCTTGGAGGGGTTATCGACCGGGGAGCTGTTTTTT. Protein sequence: CASSLEGLSTGELFF. Complete variable domain (other parts from reference TRBV5-1 and TRBJ2-2): KAGVTQTPRYLIKTRGQQVTLSCSPISGHRSVSWYQQTPGQGLQFLFEYFSETQRNKGNFPGRFSGRQFSNSRSEMNVSTLELGDSALYLCASSLEGLSTGELFFGEGSRLTVL.